Included here is one TCR beta chain sequence, with context. The data are from a study of spatial heterogeneity in lung cancer. Study summary: There were consistently more beta-chain sequences detected than alpha-chain sequences.

Germline loops: CDR1 ENHRY, CDR2 SYGVKD. J lost 5 bases, V lost 0 bases, and 9 bases had no gene match. The CDR3 has 17 residues. The sample's time point: sample taken at primary tumor resection. No cell sorting; template was whole RNA from tumor, lung tissue or PBMC. TCRdb re-called the 5' RACE reads through MiXCR, storing one row per CDR3 protein. The table shows just under 95,000 distinct CDR3 sequences, with approximately 12% occurring only once. The sample here was PBMCs, taken at surgery. The rearrangement uses TRBV10-3 and TRBJ2-3; TRBD1 matches at 9 bases. The source of this sequence is a male donor with early-stage non-small cell lung cancer. The DNA of the CDR3 is TGTGCCATCAGTGAGTCCGTCGGAGGACAGGGGAAAGATACGCAGTATTTT. Translation: CAISESVGGQGKDTQYF.